This record concerns one TCR beta chain sequence. No antigen is known for it. The data stem from a study of response to subunit inactivated influenza vaccine. This CDR3 is built from 15 residues. The V gene end was trimmed by 5 bases and the J gene end by 6 bases; junction bases not matched to a gene: 11. Germline CDR1 SGHVS, CDR2 FNYEAQ. One entry per CDR3 protein results from TCRdb running MiXCR on the RT-PCR reads. The sample records about 500,000 distinct CDR3 sequences, more than 15% being singletons. Study results and limitations: New T cells are recruited in small numbers by each seasonal influenza vaccination, according to the authors' suggestion.

The rearrangement joins TRBV7-6 to TRBJ2-7; 9 bases align to TRBD1. The sequences come from CD4+ T cells sorted from PBMCs, collected around 25 months after vaccination. The clonotype was recovered from a man in his fifties or sixties who received an inactivated influenza vaccine. CDR3 nucleotide sequence: TGTGCCAGCAGCAACTGGGACAGGGTCGGGTCCGAGCAGTACTTC. Protein product: CASSNWDRVGSEQYF.